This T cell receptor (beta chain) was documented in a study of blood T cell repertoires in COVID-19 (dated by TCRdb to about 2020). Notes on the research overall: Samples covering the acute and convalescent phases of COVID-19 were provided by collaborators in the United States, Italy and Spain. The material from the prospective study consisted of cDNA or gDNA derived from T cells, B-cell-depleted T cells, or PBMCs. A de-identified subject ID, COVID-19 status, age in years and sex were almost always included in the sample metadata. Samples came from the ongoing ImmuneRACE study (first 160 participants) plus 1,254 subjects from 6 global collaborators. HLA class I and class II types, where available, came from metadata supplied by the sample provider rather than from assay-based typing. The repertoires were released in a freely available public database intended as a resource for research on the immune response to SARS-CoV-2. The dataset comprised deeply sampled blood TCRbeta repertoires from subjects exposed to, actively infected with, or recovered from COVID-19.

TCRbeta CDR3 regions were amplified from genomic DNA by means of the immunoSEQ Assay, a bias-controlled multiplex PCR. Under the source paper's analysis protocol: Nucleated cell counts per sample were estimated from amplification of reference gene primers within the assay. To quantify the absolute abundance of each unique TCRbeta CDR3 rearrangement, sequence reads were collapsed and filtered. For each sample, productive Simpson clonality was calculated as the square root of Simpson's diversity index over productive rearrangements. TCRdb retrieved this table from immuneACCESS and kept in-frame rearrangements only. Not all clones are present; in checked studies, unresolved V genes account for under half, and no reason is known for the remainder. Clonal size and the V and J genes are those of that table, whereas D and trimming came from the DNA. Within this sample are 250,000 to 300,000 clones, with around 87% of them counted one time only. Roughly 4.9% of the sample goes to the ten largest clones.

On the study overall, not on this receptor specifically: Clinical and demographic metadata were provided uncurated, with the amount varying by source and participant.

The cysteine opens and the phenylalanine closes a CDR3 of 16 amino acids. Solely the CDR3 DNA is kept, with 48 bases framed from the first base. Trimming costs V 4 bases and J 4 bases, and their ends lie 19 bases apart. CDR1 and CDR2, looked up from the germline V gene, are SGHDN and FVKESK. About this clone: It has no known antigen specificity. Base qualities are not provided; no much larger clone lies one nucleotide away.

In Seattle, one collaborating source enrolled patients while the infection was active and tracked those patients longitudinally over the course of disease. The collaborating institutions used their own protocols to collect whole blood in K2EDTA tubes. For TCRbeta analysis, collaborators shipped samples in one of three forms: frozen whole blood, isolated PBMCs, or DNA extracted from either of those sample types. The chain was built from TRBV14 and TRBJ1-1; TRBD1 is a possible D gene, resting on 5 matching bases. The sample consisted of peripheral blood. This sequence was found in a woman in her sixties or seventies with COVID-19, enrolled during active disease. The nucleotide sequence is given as TGTGCCAGCAGCCTGGCCTATGTGGGGCCGAGCACTGAAGCTTTCTTT. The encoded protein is CASSLAYVGPSTEAFF.